The rows below give T cell receptor beta chains drawn from one sample of a study of control samples from healthy donors and cancer patients. Using immunoSEQ multiplex PCR, the repertoire was profiled, and TCRdb retains in-frame clones only, with some absent. The table has around 68,000 clones, approximately 83% seen once. Sequencing was done on a sample of blood. The receptors derive from a man aged 60 to 69 in good health. The CDR3 runs from the conserved cysteine through the conserved F or W.

TRBV29-1 | CSVAQGRSEQYF
TRBV2 | CASTLGQNQETQYF
TRBV7-3 | CASSSMGLAGDVQFF
TRBV19 | CASSIAGPFGDEQFF
TRBV5-1 | CASSLLDSDTYEQYF
TRBV19 | CASSRTSGRGTDTQYF
TRBV9 | CASSPWTGGDGAFF
TRBV6-5 | CASSRQANNEQFF
TRBV18 | CASSPRSLAGDTNTGELFF
TRBV27 | CASTNLGRPGDEQFF
TRBV7-8 | CASSFPTDSGTQYF
TRBV6-1 | CASSEVGENTIYF
TRBV12-3/TRBV12-4 | CASSFRGGYEQYF
TRBV2 | CAVMTTALTYEQYF
TRBV15 | CATSSPNSGARPYEQYF
TRBV4-2 | CASSPSGVTGELFF
TRBV19 | CASSISTNTEAFF
TRBV6-2/TRBV6-3 | CASSYYTPNTGELFF
TRBV4-1 | CASSQRSGTSTDTQYF
TRBV3-1/TRBV3-2 | CASSRGEGEQFF
TRBV6-5 | CASSYLAGMNEQFF
TRBV11-1 | CASSRSRTGVNEQYF
TRBV7-2 | CASSLGRGQGVRETQYF
TRBV5-4 | CASSRAGGPSYNEQFF
TRBV29-1 | CSVEADYTGELFF
TRBV5-1 | CASTLYTGTGDTQYF